A selection of T cell receptor beta chains follows, all from one sample in a study of CXCR3-negative and CXCR3-positive naive CD8 T cells. Reanalyzing the 5' RACE reads, TCRdb keeps one entry per CDR3 protein, without DNA. The sample holds 55,000 to 75,000 distinct CDR3 sequences. The source material was naive CXCR3+ CD8+ T cells from blood. Receptors were obtained from a human donor in good health. Some clones in this sample may be carry-over from other donors' samples. CDR3s include the opening cysteine and the closing phenylalanine or tryptophan. Each record gives: V gene, J gene, CDR3 length, CDR3 protein.

V gene: TRBV27; J gene: TRBJ2-2; CDR3 length: 12; CDR3 protein: CASSLTGEQLFF
V gene: TRBV29-1; J gene: TRBJ2-7; CDR3 length: 15; CDR3 protein: CSVDNGLSGTYEQYF
V gene: TRBV29-1; J gene: TRBJ2-7; CDR3 length: 13; CDR3 protein: CSVPGGGDYEQYF
V gene: TRBV7-6; J gene: TRBJ2-7; CDR3 length: 14; CDR3 protein: CASSPGQGTYEQYF
V gene: TRBV28; J gene: TRBJ2-1; CDR3 length: 12; CDR3 protein: CASSIGGTSYFF
V gene: TRBV24-1; J gene: TRBJ2-5; CDR3 length: 17; CDR3 protein: CATSDQRTGGFQETQYF
V gene: TRBV25-1; J gene: TRBJ2-7; CDR3 length: 15; CDR3 protein: CASSNKQANTYEQYF
V gene: TRBV6-5; J gene: TRBJ1-4; CDR3 length: 15; CDR3 protein: CASSYSGLVGEKLFF
V gene: TRBV2; J gene: TRBJ1-5; CDR3 length: 15; CDR3 protein: CASSERGRDNQPQHF
V gene: TRBV5-1; J gene: TRBJ2-1; CDR3 length: 15; CDR3 protein: CASSPTRVGYNEQFF
V gene: TRBV7-9; J gene: TRBJ2-3; CDR3 length: 15; CDR3 protein: CASSPSGFLTDTQYF
V gene: TRBV12-3/TRBV12-4; J gene: TRBJ2-5; CDR3 length: 14; CDR3 protein: CASRSTGLQETQYF
V gene: TRBV11-2; J gene: TRBJ1-1; CDR3 length: 11; CDR3 protein: CASSPGHEAFF
V gene: TRBV6-2/TRBV6-3; J gene: TRBJ1-1; CDR3 length: 16; CDR3 protein: CASSPVPTGEGTEAFF
V gene: TRBV28; J gene: TRBJ2-7; CDR3 length: 15; CDR3 protein: CASTPGGGQSYEQYF
V gene: TRBV25-1; J gene: TRBJ1-5; CDR3 length: 14; CDR3 protein: CASSLHRTDQPQHF
V gene: TRBV29-1; J gene: TRBJ2-7; CDR3 length: 15; CDR3 protein: CSVEDRERGTYEQYF
V gene: TRBV21-1; J gene: TRBJ2-1; CDR3 length: 18; CDR3 protein: CASSKAHGGGATFHEQFF
V gene: TRBV12-3/TRBV12-4; J gene: TRBJ1-5; CDR3 length: 17; CDR3 protein: CASSFTLGGYGNQPQHF
V gene: TRBV25-1; J gene: TRBJ2-4; CDR3 length: 14; CDR3 protein: CASITIVQQNIQYF
V gene: TRBV4-3; J gene: TRBJ2-7; CDR3 length: 15; CDR3 protein: CASSQDVTGQYEQYF
V gene: TRBV6-2/TRBV6-3; J gene: TRBJ2-7; CDR3 length: 13; CDR3 protein: CASTRGSSYEQYF
V gene: TRBV5-1; J gene: TRBJ2-7; CDR3 length: 13; CDR3 protein: CASRPTGGQEQYF
V gene: TRBV20-1; J gene: TRBJ2-7; CDR3 length: 14; CDR3 protein: CSARDAGQGYEQYF
V gene: TRBV7-9; J gene: TRBJ1-5; CDR3 length: 17; CDR3 protein: CASSLTVTGTGEQPQHF